Below, 18 T cell receptor beta chains from the same sample are listed, as sequenced in a study of low-dose radiotherapy and immunotherapy resistance in tumors (dated by TCRdb to the early 2020s). Sequencer: Illumina HiSeq 2500. TCRs were amplified with Phusion for approximately 20 PCR cycles using a constant-region primer together with the adapter attached to the V primers. Using fastp trimming at Q25 and MiXCR clonotype assembly, TCRdb reanalyzed the public sequencing data and kept in-frame beta chains. Entries are consolidated by CDR3 protein sequence, retaining the most common genes and DNA. The sample profile shows some 52,000 distinct CDR3 sequences; roughly 31% of them were found once. The leading ten clones occupy 8% to 9% of the sample. Sample time point, as interpreted from the label and publication: after trial treatment. In the paper's terms, the treatment or condition label means: LDRT plus nivolumab, ipilimumab, low-dose cyclophosphamide and aspirin (RACIN trial).

Material: PBMCs, obtained after low-dose radiotherapy plus immunotherapy. These receptors were collected from a male donor with rectosigmoid adenocarcinoma.

This clonotype was seen ten or more times. This chain links TRBV30 with TRBJ1-5; D may be TRBD1 (5 bases). The CDR3 is 13 residues long. Trimming pared 2 bases from V and 3 bases from J, leaving 8 bases between. Germline V gene lookup returns CDR1 GTSNPN and CDR2 SVGIG (reference sequence). The CDR3: CAWSRDLNQPQHF. Here the CDR3 DNA reads TGTGCCTGGAGTCGGGACCTCAATCAGCCCCAGCATTTT.

This clonotype occurred many times. The J gene is TRBJ2-5, the V gene TRBV20-1, with 11 bases fitting TRBD2. The CDR3 is 13 residues long. The V gene's germline CDR1 is DFQATT and CDR2 SNEGSKA (reference sequence). Trimming at V came to 6 bases and at J to 5 bases, leaving 5 bases not matched to a gene. CDR3 region: CSARPSGGETQYF. As DNA, the CDR3 is TGCAGTGCGCGCCCTAGCGGGGGGGAGACCCAGTACTTC.

In its sample, this clonotype ranks as medium-sized. The rearrangement uses TRBV28 and TRBJ1-2; tentative D call: TRBD1 (5 bases). V was cut by 6 bases and J by 8 bases, with 22 bases left in between. Germline values: CDR1 MDHEN, CDR2 SYDVKM. CDR3 length equals 15 residues. The CDR3 region is CASSPPRPGTLGYTF. In nucleotides, the CDR3 is TGTGCCAGCAGCCCCCCCCGGCCAGGGACCCTCGGCTACACCTTC.

This clonotype was recorded many times. The chain carries TRBV4-3 and TRBJ2-2; D is undetermined. CDR3 length: 14 residues. With 0 bases removed from V and 7 bases from J, the gap between germline ends came to 9 bases. The germline V gene has CDR1 LGHNA and CDR2 YSLEER. The CDR3 nucleotides read TGCGCCAGCAGCCAAGACCGGTTGGGCGGGGAGCTGTTTTTT. Translation: CASSQDRLGGELFF.

V gene TRBV6-2 or TRBV6-3 combines with J gene TRBJ1-2; the D is unclear. The CDR3 length is 12 residues. Trimming cost V 5 bases and J 5 bases, with 9 bases left between them. The germline V gene encodes CDR1 MNHEY and CDR2 SVGEGT. For the CDR3, the DNA is TGTGCCAGCAGTGAGCGACTATATGGCTACACCTTC. Translating it yields CASSERLYGYTF.

A few counts support this clonotype. CDR3 bases: TGCAGTGCTAGAGTCCCTAGCGGGAGGACGGGCGAGCAGTACTTC. It yields the protein CSARVPSGRTGEQYF. The V and J genes are TRBV20-1 and TRBJ2-7; TRBD2 aligns across 11 bases. Germline trimming cut 1 base from V and 6 bases from J; bases unmatched to any gene: 8. There are 15 residues in the CDR3. Germline-derived CDR1 and CDR2 are DFQATT and SNEGSKA (reference sequence).

This clonotype was found many times. A read error may account for a junction end that differs from germline. This chain uses TRBV7-7 with TRBJ2-1; TRBD2 matches 12 bases. Germline assignment: CDR1 SSHAT and CDR2 FNYEAQ (reference sequence). This CDR3 spans 14 amino acids. The CDR3 coding sequence is TGTGCTAGCAGCCCGACTAGCGGGAGCGGTGAGCAGTTCTTC. It yields the protein CASSPTSGSGEQFF.

This clonotype came up once. A far larger clone differs by one base, so this is likely a read error. The chain uses TRBV6-5 and TRBJ2-1, with TRBD2 as a possible D gene (6 bases). The germline V gene encodes CDR1 MNHEY and CDR2 SVGAGI. Trimming stripped 0 bases from V and 13 bases from J, with 25 bases between. The CDR3 is 17 residues long. The CDR3 region is CASSYSTGTGRKETQFF. The CDR3 nucleotides are TGTGCCAGCAGTTACTCGACCGGGACTGGGAGGAAAGAGACCCAGTTCTTC.

V and J are TRBV6-1 and TRBJ1-2, with TRBD1 as a possible D gene (5 bases). CDR3 length equals 14 residues. With 5 bases removed from V and 3 bases from J, the gap between germline ends came to 13 bases. Germline CDR1 MNHNS, CDR2 SASEGT. The CDR3 loop is CASSYSRQYYGYTF. Here the CDR3 DNA reads TGTGCCAGCAGTTACTCAAGACAGTACTATGGCTACACCTTC.

Many counts were recorded for this clonotype. CDR3 bases: TGTGCTAGTGGTCCCGAAGGACCCTACGAGCAGTACTTC. Its protein product is CASGPEGPYEQYF. The gene calls are TRBV12-5 and TRBJ2-7; D call uncertain. V lost 5 bases, J lost 2 bases, and 10 bases lay in between. Germline CDR1 is LGHNT and CDR2 is FRNRAP. This CDR3 comprises 13 residues.

This clonotype was recorded at least ten times. The rearrangement uses TRBV27 and TRBJ2-1, with TRBD2 matching over 10 bases. J gave up 7 bases and V 4 bases, and 1 base lay outside the gene matches. Germline V gives CDR1 MNHEY, CDR2 SMNVEV (reference sequence). The CDR3 totals 13 residues. The CDR3 sequence: CASSSAGGNEQFF. The CDR3 DNA follows: TGTGCCAGCAGTTCAGCGGGAGGGAATGAGCAGTTCTTC.

DNA for the CDR3: TGTGCCAGCGGGCAGGGGGTGTTCGGCAGAAAACTGTTTTTT. Amino acid sequence: CASGQGVFGRKLFF. The chain combines TRBV12-3 or TRBV12-4 with TRBJ1-4, with 7 bases aligning to TRBD1. With 8 bases clipped from V and 10 bases from J, the junction kept 13 bases outside the gene matches. This CDR3 is 14 amino acids long.

Within the sample, this clonotype is medium-sized. CDR3 amino acids: CASTEEATGLTEAFF. Written as DNA, the CDR3 is TGTGCCAGCACCGAGGAGGCGACAGGCCTCACTGAAGCTTTCTTT. The J gene is TRBJ1-1, the V gene TRBV28; possible D gene TRBD1, 6 bases. Germline V gene sequence: CDR1 MDHEN, CDR2 SYDVKM. This CDR3 spans 15 amino acids. V gave up 7 bases and J gave up 4 bases, with 19 bases separating them.

There are many counts of this clonotype. The chain is built from TRBV13 and TRBJ2-7; perhaps D is TRBD1 or TRBD2 (5 bases each). V was cut by 1 base and J by 1 base, with 11 bases left in between. The CDR3 spans 15 residues. The germline gives CDR1 PRHDT, CDR2 FYEKMQ (reference sequence). Here the CDR3 DNA reads TGTGCCAGCAGCTTAGTGGGAGACAGTTCCTACGAGCAGTACTTC. It specifies CASSLVGDSSYEQYF. The variable domain in full, completed from reference TRBV13 and TRBJ2-7, reads AAGVIQSPRHLIKEKRETATLKCYPIPRHDTVYWYQQGPGQDPQFLISFYEKMQSDKGSIPDRFSAQQFSDYHSELNMSSLELGDSALYFCASSLVGDSSYEQYFGPGTRLTVT.

This clonotype was seen repeatedly, ten times or more. The chain couples TRBV28 to TRBJ2-7; no clear D. The CDR3 spans 10 residues. V shed 3 bases and J shed 5 bases, with 2 bases lying between them. Germline CDR1 and CDR2: MDHEN and SYDVKM. The CDR3 is CASSLNEQYF. The CDR3, as DNA: TGTGCCAGCAGTTTGAACGAGCAGTACTTC.

This clonotype was detected many times. The chain employs TRBV7-2 and TRBJ2-7, with 11 bases identical to TRBD2. Germline V gene lookup returns CDR1 SGHTA and CDR2 FQGNSA. The CDR3 totals 14 residues. V dropped 6 bases and J dropped 6; count of bases not matched to a gene: 7. The CDR3 loop reads CASSSLAGVSEQYF. CDR3 DNA: TGTGCCAGCAGTTCACTAGCGGGAGTCTCCGAGCAGTACTTC.

The table lists this clonotype with many counts. The chain couples TRBV29-1 to TRBJ2-1; 8 nucleotides agree with TRBD1. Trimming removed 6 bases from V and 7 bases from J; junction bases left unmatched: 8. Per the germline V gene, CDR1 is SQVTM and CDR2 is ANQGSEA. This CDR3 region has 13 residues. CDR3 bases: TGCAGCGTAGGGGACAGGCTCTTAAATGAGCAGTTCTTC. Translated: CSVGDRLLNEQFF.

This clonotype appeared many times. The rearrangement joins TRBV7-2 to TRBJ1-1; weak D call: TRBD1 (6 bases). V was cut by 4 bases and J by 0 bases, with 15 bases left in between. The CDR3 is 16 amino acids. The germline V gene encodes CDR1 SGHTA and CDR2 FQGNSA. CDR3 loop: CASSSIPGALNTEAFF. In DNA, the CDR3 is TGTGCCAGCAGCTCCATCCCGGGGGCCCTGAACACTGAAGCTTTCTTT.